These 19 T cell receptor beta chains originate from one sample sequenced in a study of cytomegalovirus exposure and HLA in healthy donors. Generated by immunoSEQ multiplex PCR, the TCRdb table keeps only in-frame clones and is missing some. The sample yields about 150,000 clones, approximately 86% seen once. Sequenced sample: PBMCs. The receptors derive from a human donor in good health.

This sequence joins TRBV28 and TRBJ1-5, with D tentatively TRBD1 (5 bases). Trimming cost V 1 base and J 6 bases, with 10 bases left between them. This CDR3 contains 14 residues. CDR1 MDHEN and CDR2 SYDVKM come from the germline V gene. The CDR3 DNA sequence: TGTGCCAGCAGTTTATTCGGGGGTTCTCAGCCCCAGCATTTT. This encodes CASSLFGGSQPQHF.

Many counts were recorded for this clone. The chain carries TRBV7-2 and TRBJ2-2, with 11 bases lining up with TRBD2. Germline CDR1 is SGHTA and CDR2 is FQGNSA. Trimming removed 5 bases from V and 4 bases from J; junction bases left unmatched: 6. There are 16 residues in the CDR3. CDR3 amino acids: CASSPIAGGGTGELFF. CDR3 sequence (DNA): TGTGCCAGCAGCCCAATAGCGGGAGGGGGCACCGGGGAGCTGTTTTTT.

The gene calls are TRBV19 and TRBJ1-6; TRBD1 is a possible D gene (5 bases). CDR1 and CDR2 (germline): LNHDA, SQIVND (reference sequence). Trimming shortened V by 5 bases and J by 14 bases, and 16 bases separated the two germline ends. The CDR3 is 13 residues long. The CDR3 spells CASSQKGVSSLHF. The CDR3 DNA reads TGTGCCAGTAGTCAGAAAGGGGTATCATCCCTCCACTTT. Together with reference TRBV19 and TRBJ1-6, the CDR3 gives the full variable domain: DGGITQSPKYLFRKEGQNVTLSCEQNLNHDAMYWYRQDPGQGLRLIYYSQIVNDFQKGDIAEGYSVSREKKESFPLTVTSAQKNPTAFYLCASSQKGVSSLHFGNGTRLTVT.

This clone appeared a few times. The chain carries TRBV27 and TRBJ1-2; D is unclear. The CDR3 totals 13 residues. V dropped 4 bases and J dropped 7 bases, with 13 bases sitting between them. The V gene's germline CDR1 is MNHEY and CDR2 SMNVEV (reference sequence). The CDR3 nucleotides read TGTGCCAGCAGTTCCCACACGCGGGGTGGCTACACCTTC. Encoded protein: CASSSHTRGGYTF.

The V call is TRBV7-6, the J call TRBJ1-1; no clear D gene. Germline CDR1 and CDR2: SGHVS and FNYEAQ. V shed 6 bases and J shed 3 bases, with 14 bases lying between them. The CDR3 consists of 14 residues. CDR3 nucleotides: TGTGCCAGCAGTTCCGGGCCGGGAGACACTGAAGCTTTCTTT. Amino acids: CASSSGPGDTEAFF.

The chain carries TRBV27 and TRBJ1-6; no firm D call. Deletions cut 6 bases from V and 2 bases from J, with 5 bases between. The CDR3 is made up of 13 amino acids. The germline CDR1 and CDR2 sequences are MNHEY and SMNVEV (reference sequence). The CDR3 sequence is CASRITYNSPLHF. CDR3 coding DNA: TGTGCCAGCAGAATCACCTATAATTCACCCCTCCACTTT.

The rearrangement joins TRBV5-1 to TRBJ1-3; D remains unclear. V lost 3 bases, J lost 3 bases, and 13 bases lay in between. This CDR3 is built from 15 residues. The germline CDR1 and CDR2 sequences are SGHRS and YFSETQ. CDR3 sequence: CASSYDTGVGNTIYF. For the CDR3, the DNA is TGCGCCAGCAGCTATGATACCGGGGTTGGAAACACCATATATTTT.

The gene calls are TRBV7-8 and TRBJ1-3, with D hard to call. Germline-derived CDR1 and CDR2 are SGHVS and FQNEAQ. V was shortened by 2 bases and J by 0 bases, with 5 bases between the two germline ends. This CDR3 region has 14 residues. DNA of the CDR3: TGTGCCAGCAGCTTACTTAGCTCTGGAAACACCATATATTTT. Protein product: CASSLLSSGNTIYF.

This sequence joins TRBV30 and TRBJ2-5; TRBD2 agrees at 12 bases. J gave up 5 bases and V 4 bases, and 5 bases lay outside the gene matches. Germline-derived CDR1 and CDR2 are GTSNPN and SVGIG (reference sequence). The CDR3 contains 14 residues. CDR3 DNA sequence: TGTGCCTGGACCCGGACTAGCGGGACGGAGACCCAGTACTTC. Residues: CAWTRTSGTETQYF.

The rearrangement joins TRBV30 to TRBJ1-5; D unclear. Germline CDR1 reads GTSNPN; CDR2 reads SVGIG (reference sequence). V lost 3 bases, J lost 2 bases, and 11 bases lay in between. This CDR3 spans 14 amino acids. In DNA form, the CDR3 reads TGTGCCTGGAGCGAGAAAGCCGGCAATCAGCCCCAGCATTTT. Translation gives CAWSEKAGNQPQHF.

Only one count was recorded for this clone. The CDR3 spells CASSSRAGDEHQHF. The CDR3 DNA reads TGTGCCAGCAGCTCCCGGGCGGGGGACGAGCACCAGCATTTT. The chain has TRBV7-2 and TRBJ1-5, with TRBD1 as a possible D gene (5 bases). V was clipped by 4 bases and J by 12 bases, with 19 bases between them. Germline V gene data show CDR1 as SGHTA and CDR2 as FQGNSA. The CDR3 contains 14 residues.

The chain combines TRBV28 with TRBJ2-7, with a tentative D call TRBD2 (6 bases). Looked up from germline, CDR1 is MDHEN and CDR2 is SYDVKM. The V gene lost 5 bases and the J gene lost 0 bases, with 8 bases spanning the gap. There are 13 residues in the CDR3. The chain's CDR3 is CASSPGSSYEQYF. In nucleotides, the CDR3 is TGTGCCAGCAGTCCCGGGAGCTCCTACGAGCAGTACTTC.

The rearrangement uses TRBV6-5 and TRBJ1-1; D not resolved. The CDR3 has 13 amino acids. Germline CDR1 MNHEY, CDR2 SVGAGI. V dropped 0 bases and J dropped 3 bases, with 5 bases sitting between them. CDR3 amino acids: CASSYSSYTEAFF. In DNA, the CDR3 is TGTGCCAGCAGTTACTCATCCTACACTGAAGCTTTCTTT.

The CDR3 DNA is TGCGCCAGCAGCTTGGAAGGACAGGGGCTGTGGACTGAAGCTTTCTTT. Its protein product is CASSLEGQGLWTEAFF. J is TRBJ1-1 and V is TRBV5-1; 9 bases agree with TRBD1. The CDR3 consists of 16 residues. Germline V gene sequence: CDR1 SGHRS, CDR2 YFSETQ. Trimming removed 0 bases from V and 5 bases from J; junction bases left unmatched: 8.

This chain connects TRBV7-3 to TRBJ2-7, with D possibly matching TRBD2 (6 bases). The V end lost 1 base, the J end lost 2 bases, and 12 bases lay between the germline ends. Germline CDR1 SGHTA, CDR2 FQGTGA. This CDR3 is 15 amino acids long. CDR3 region: CASSLSLASTYEQYF. Here the CDR3 DNA reads TGTGCCAGCAGCTTAAGCCTAGCGAGTACCTACGAGCAGTACTTC.

J is TRBJ1-5 and V is TRBV9; D unresolved. Trimming pared 0 bases from V and 7 bases from J, leaving 14 bases between. There are 15 residues in the CDR3. Germline V CDR1 and CDR2: SGDLS, YYNGEE. The CDR3 here is CASSVGGADGQPQHF. CDR3 nucleotides: TGTGCCAGCAGCGTAGGAGGTGCTGACGGCCAGCCCCAGCATTTT.

The chain has TRBV5-1 and TRBJ2-5; the match to TRBD2 covers 14 bases. The CDR3 has 17 residues. From germline, CDR1 is SGHRS and CDR2 YFSETQ. J was trimmed by 5 bases and V by 4 bases; bases with no gene match: 10. The CDR3 DNA follows: TGCGCCAGCAGCCCTACCACGGGACTAGCGGGAGTTGAGACCCAGTACTTC. This translates into CASSPTTGLAGVETQYF.

V gene TRBV6-5 combines with J gene TRBJ1-1; 8 bases agree with TRBD1. The CDR3 extends over 14 amino acids. Germline V lookup: CDR1 MNHEY, CDR2 SVGAGI. Losses at the gene ends were 3 bases for V and 4 bases for J; bases not matched to a gene: 4. The CDR3 DNA follows: TGTGCCAGCAGTTATAAAACAGGGGGCACTGAAGCTTTCTTT. It translates to CASSYKTGGTEAFF.

The chain has TRBV12-5 and TRBJ1-1; D unresolved. The CDR3 totals 11 residues. V lost 0 bases to trimming and J lost 8 bases, with 4 bases between them. In germline, CDR1 is LGHNT, CDR2 FRNRAP. The CDR3 is CASGLVQEAFF. The DNA of the CDR3 is TGTGCTAGTGGTTTGGTACAGGAAGCTTTCTTT.